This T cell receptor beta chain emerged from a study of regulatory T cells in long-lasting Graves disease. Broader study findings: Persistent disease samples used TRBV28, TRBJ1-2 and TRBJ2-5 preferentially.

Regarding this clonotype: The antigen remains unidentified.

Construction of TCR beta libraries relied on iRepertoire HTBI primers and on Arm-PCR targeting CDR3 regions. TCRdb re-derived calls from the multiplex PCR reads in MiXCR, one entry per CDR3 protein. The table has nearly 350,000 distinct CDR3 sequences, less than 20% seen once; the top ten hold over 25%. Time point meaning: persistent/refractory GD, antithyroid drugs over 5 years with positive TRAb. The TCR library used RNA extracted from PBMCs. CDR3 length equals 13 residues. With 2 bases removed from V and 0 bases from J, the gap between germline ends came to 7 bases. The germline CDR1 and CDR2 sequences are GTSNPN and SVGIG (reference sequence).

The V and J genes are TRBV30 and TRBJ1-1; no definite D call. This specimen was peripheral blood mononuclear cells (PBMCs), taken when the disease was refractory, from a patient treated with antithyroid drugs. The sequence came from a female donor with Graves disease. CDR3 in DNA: TGTGCCTGGAGTCATCAGATGAACACTGAAGCTTTCTTT. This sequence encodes CAWSHQMNTEAFF. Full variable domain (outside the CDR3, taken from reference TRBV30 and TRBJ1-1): SQTIHQWPATLVQPVGSPLSLECTVEGTSNPNLYWYRQAAGRGLQLLFYSVGIGQISSEVPQNLSASRPQDRQFILSSKKLLLSDSGFYLCAWSHQMNTEAFFGQGTRLTVV.